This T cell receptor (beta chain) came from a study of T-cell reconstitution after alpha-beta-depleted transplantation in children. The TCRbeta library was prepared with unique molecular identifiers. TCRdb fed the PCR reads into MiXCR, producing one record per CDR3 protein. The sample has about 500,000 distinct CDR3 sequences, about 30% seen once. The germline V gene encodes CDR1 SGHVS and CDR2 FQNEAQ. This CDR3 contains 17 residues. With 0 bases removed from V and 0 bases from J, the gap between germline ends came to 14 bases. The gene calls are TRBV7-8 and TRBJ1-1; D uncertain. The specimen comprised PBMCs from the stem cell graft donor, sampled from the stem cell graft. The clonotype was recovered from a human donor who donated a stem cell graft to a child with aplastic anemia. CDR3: CASSLAVSYPMNTEAFF. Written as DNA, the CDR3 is TGTGCCAGCAGCTTAGCGGTCAGCTACCCTATGAACACTGAAGCTTTCTTT.